The clone carrying this TCR beta chain was counted between two and nine times. This record belongs to a study of Ad26.COV2.S vaccination and SARS-CoV-2 variants. Treatment here: some 20 received Ad26.COV2.S at low or high dose, single or two shots; about five received placebo; per-sample allocation not given. Day 63 after the first vaccine or placebo injection was the time point for sampling. The protocol was immunoSEQ multiplex PCR, while the TCRdb copy is restricted to in-frame clones and leaves out a portion. The table shows about 410,000 clones, with around 89% occurring only once. The CDR3 sequence is 17 residues long. In germline, CDR1 is SGHDT, CDR2 YYEEEE. V was trimmed by 6 bases and J by 2 bases, leaving 23 bases between them.

The receptor was derived from a person aged 18 to 65 who received the Ad26.COV2.S COVID-19 vaccine or a placebo. This material consisted of peripheral blood, taken in a trial of Ad26.COV2.S vaccine versus placebo. The chain is built from TRBV5-6 and TRBJ1-2; D remains unclear. The CDR3 loop reads CASTREKTLVRNYGYTF. DNA for the CDR3: TGTGCCAGCACCCGAGAAAAAACCCTCGTGAGGAACTATGGCTACACCTTC.